The T cell receptor (beta chain) under discussion was sequenced for a study of PD-1 blockade in classical Hodgkin lymphoma. Brentuximab vedotin exposure varied, and every patient relapsed after autologous stem cell transplantation. Per the germline V gene, CDR1 is MGHRA and CDR2 is YSYEKL. CDR3 size: 17 residues. Trimming cost V 3 bases and J 6 bases, with 20 bases left between them. Here immunoSEQ multiplex PCR was the method, and the copy in TCRdb shows in-frame clones only, minus some. The sample holds about 63,000 clones; approximately 90% are singletons and the top ten take about 5.6%. The receptor comes from a human donor with classical Hodgkin lymphoma. Specimen: peripheral blood mononuclear cells (PBMCs), collected before the second cycle of nivolumab. The chain joins TRBV4-1 to TRBJ2-2; TRBD1 is a possible D gene (6 bases). CDR3 nucleotides: TGCGCCAGCAGCCATCCCCGTCAGGGGAGTTGGGCCGGGGAGCTGTTTTTT. Translating gives CASSHPRQGSWAGELFF.